One T cell receptor (beta chain) is described in this entry. This specimen belongs to a study of CD8 T cells in ankylosing spondylitis. MiXCR was run by TCRdb on the 5' RACE reads, yielding one entry per CDR3 protein. The sample includes some 150,000 distinct CDR3 sequences, roughly 44% seen only once; the top ten take over 12%. The source is a male donor with ankylosing spondylitis. The specimen sequenced was synovial fluid, either unsorted or a sorted T cell fraction (not recorded which).

The chain's CDR3 is CASSLRGDAGELFF. The CDR3 DNA sequence: TGTGCCAGCAGTTTAAGGGGGGACGCCGGGGAGCTGTTTTTT. The rearrangement links TRBV12-3 or TRBV12-4 to TRBJ2-2; D is perhaps TRBD1 or TRBD2 (6 bases each). V was clipped by 2 bases and J by 6 bases, with 10 bases between them. The CDR3 contains 14 residues.